Listed below are T cell receptor beta chains from one sample, sequenced in a study of CD8 T cells in ankylosing spondylitis. Each CDR3 protein gets one entry after TCRdb re-called the 5' RACE reads with MiXCR. Among under 950,000 distinct CDR3 sequences, around 17% were seen once, and the ten largest hold roughly a fifth. Source material: blood, either unsorted or a sorted T cell fraction (not recorded which). These TCRs come from a male donor with ankylosing spondylitis. Both conserved end residues are part of each CDR3. A D gene is named only where the DNA matches it firmly. Clone size is stated in some rows and not others, as once, few, many or a class when expanded.

clone_size cdr3_length j_call d_call v_call cdr3_aa cdr3_nt
few 14 TRBJ2-3 TRBD1 TRBV3-1 CASSPQGVGDTQYF TGTGCCAGCAGTCCTCAGGGGGTCGGAGATACGCAGTATTTT
. 16 TRBJ1-1 TRBD1 TRBV20-1 CSARSRDRDLPVEAFF TGCAGTGCTAGGTCCCGGGACAGGGATCTGCCTGTGGAAGCTTTCTTT
once 15 TRBJ2-7 TRBD2 TRBV10-2 CASSDPGLVSYEQYF TGCGCCAGCAGTGATCCGGGACTAGTTTCCTACGAGCAGTACTTC
few 16 TRBJ2-1 . TRBV7-9 CASSWIGTGTYNEQFF TGTGCCAGCAGTTGGATCGGGACGGGTACCTACAATGAGCAGTTCTTC
. 15 TRBJ2-7 . TRBV7-8 CASRPAGTTSYEQYF TGTGCCAGCAGACCGGCCGGGACGACCTCCTACGAGCAGTACTTC
. 15 TRBJ2-3 TRBD2 TRBV20-1 CSAKKPGTSDHTQYF TGCAGTGCAAAAAAACCCGGGACTAGCGACCATACGCAGTATTTT
few 17 TRBJ2-3 TRBD2 TRBV20-1 CSARTSGRFGSTDTQYF TGCAGTGCTAGAACTAGCGGGAGATTCGGGAGCACAGATACGCAGTATTTT
few 15 TRBJ1-2 . TRBV7-9 CASSGKGEGIYGYTF TGTGCCAGCAGCGGCAAGGGAGAGGGGATCTATGGCTACACCTTC
few 16 TRBJ2-3 TRBD2 TRBV4-3 CASSVLGAGEPDTQYF TGCGCCAGCAGCGTGCTAGGGGCGGGAGAGCCAGATACGCAGTATTTT
. 14 TRBJ1-1 . TRBV4-1 CASSNGPQVAEAFF TGCGCCAGCAGCAACGGCCCCCAGGTAGCTGAAGCTTTCTTT
. 16 TRBJ2-7 . TRBV20-1 CSARSLETGRDDEQYF TGCAGTGCTAGAAGCCTCGAGACAGGGAGGGACGACGAGCAGTACTTC
few 14 TRBJ2-2 . TRBV2 CASARGIGVGELFF TGTGCCAGCGCAAGAGGGATCGGGGTCGGGGAGCTGTTTTTT
. 9 TRBJ2-1 . TRBV2 CASQLEQFF TGTGCCAGTCAACTTGAGCAGTTCTTC
. 17 TRBJ2-1 TRBD1 TRBV11-2 CASSYGQGLTTFNEQFF TGTGCCAGCAGCTACGGACAGGGTCTTACGACATTCAATGAGCAGTTCTTC
many 14 TRBJ1-5 TRBD1 TRBV10-3 CAISPDRDLQPQHF TGTGCCATCAGTCCTGACAGGGATCTTCAGCCCCAGCATTTT
. 12 TRBJ2-3 . TRBV29-1 CSVEQGTDTQYF TGCAGCGTGGAACAGGGCACAGATACGCAGTATTTT
. 15 TRBJ1-1 . TRBV7-7 CASSPQRQTNTEAFF TGTGCTAGCAGCCCGCAAAGACAAACGAACACTGAAGCTTTCTTT
. 16 TRBJ1-3 . TRBV12-3/TRBV12-4 CASSFQIGYSGNTIYF TGTGCCAGCAGTTTTCAGATAGGGTACTCTGGAAACACCATATATTTT
. 14 TRBJ2-7 . TRBV3-1 CASSQEDSSYEQYF TGTGCCAGCAGCCAAGAGGACAGCTCCTACGAGCAGTACTTC
many 13 TRBJ1-5 . TRBV12-3/TRBV12-4 CASTGQTNQPQHF TGTGCCAGCACCGGACAAACAAATCAGCCCCAGCATTTT
. 15 TRBJ1-1 . TRBV5-5 CASSLVSGLNTEAFF TGTGCCAGCAGCTTGGTTTCGGGACTGAACACTGAAGCTTTCTTT
. 15 TRBJ2-5 TRBD1 TRBV5-1 CASSPTWTGKETQYF TGCGCCAGCAGCCCCACCTGGACAGGGAAAGAGACCCAGTACTTC
few 17 TRBJ2-1 TRBD2 TRBV7-3 CASSLTRLAGGGDEQFF TGTGCCAGCAGCTTAACTCGACTAGCGGGAGGGGGCGATGAGCAGTTCTTC
. 16 TRBJ2-7 TRBD1 TRBV12-3/TRBV12-4 CASSLTSGQASYEQYF TGTGCCAGCAGTTTAACCTCGGGACAGGCCTCCTACGAGCAGTACTTC
. 11 TRBJ2-7 . TRBV11-2 CASSPAGEQYF TGTGCCAGCAGCCCCGCGGGGGAGCAGTACTTC
few 12 TRBJ2-5 . TRBV2 CASSGLGETQYF TGTGCCAGCAGTGGACTAGGGGAGACCCAGTACTTC
few 17 TRBJ2-3 . TRBV5-1 CASNPSPTGAPVDTQYF TGCGCCAGCAACCCATCGCCAACGGGGGCTCCGGTGGATACGCAGTATTTT
many 12 TRBJ2-7 TRBD2 TRBV5-8 CAGGRERHEQYF TGTGCCGGGGGGAGGGAGAGGCACGAGCAGTACTTC
few 15 TRBJ1-2 TRBD1 TRBV5-1 CASSLGTGPYYGYTF TGCGCCAGCAGCTTGGGGACAGGACCCTACTATGGCTACACCTTC
. 13 TRBJ2-7 TRBD2 TRBV20-1 CSASVAGGPGQYF TGCAGTGCTAGCGTTGCGGGGGGGCCGGGGCAGTACTTC
. 17 TRBJ2-3 TRBD2 TRBV30 CAWSSTGGSGVIDTQYF TGTGCCTGGAGCTCGACCGGGGGTAGCGGGGTTATAGATACGCAGTATTTT
few 16 TRBJ2-3 . TRBV6-5 CASSYAGGSTTDTQYF TGTGCCAGCAGTTACGCTGGAGGCAGTACAACAGATACGCAGTATTTT
. 14 TRBJ2-5 TRBD2 TRBV4-3 CASSQGAREETQYF TGCGCCAGCAGCCAAGGGGCGCGGGAGGAGACCCAGTACTTC
. 17 TRBJ2-3 . TRBV7-9 CASSPPRDTFPTDTQYF TGTGCCAGCAGCCCGCCCCGGGACACATTCCCCACAGATACGCAGTATTTT
few 14 TRBJ2-5 . TRBV4-3 CASSQDSFGETQYF TGCGCCAGCAGCCAAGACTCGTTCGGGGAGACCCAGTACTTC
. 16 TRBJ2-1 . TRBV20-1 CSANSPTFGSYNEQFF TGCAGTGCTAATAGCCCTACCTTCGGCTCCTACAATGAGCAGTTCTTC
few 17 TRBJ2-1 . TRBV2 CASSGSTQGHPYNEQFF TGTGCCAGCAGTGGTTCAACACAGGGCCACCCTTACAATGAGCAGTTCTTC
. 16 TRBJ2-7 TRBD1 TRBV7-8 CASSPLDRYDTYEQYF TGTGCCAGCAGCCCCCTGGACAGGTACGATACCTACGAGCAGTACTTC
. 15 TRBJ2-1 TRBD1 TRBV20-1 CSALPRDRGYNEQFF TGCAGTGCTCTACCCCGGGACAGGGGATACAATGAGCAGTTCTTC
few 14 TRBJ2-7 TRBD2 TRBV6-2/TRBV6-3 CASSSSGTRYEQYF TGTGCCAGCAGCTCCAGCGGGACGCGGTACGAGCAGTACTTC
few 13 TRBJ2-5 . TRBV20-1 CSCWVVGTETQYF TGCAGTTGCTGGGTAGTAGGGACGGAGACCCAGTACTTC
few 12 TRBJ1-2 . TRBV12-3/TRBV12-4 CASSPGKGGYTF TGTGCCAGCAGTCCGGGGAAGGGGGGCTACACCTTC
few 17 TRBJ2-1 . TRBV12-3/TRBV12-4 CASSLSYAGILSNEQFF TGTGCCAGCAGTCTGAGCTATGCAGGCATTCTGTCCAATGAGCAGTTCTTC
. 14 TRBJ2-2 . TRBV7-2 CASSPQGINGELFF TGTGCCAGCAGCCCCCAGGGTATCAACGGGGAGCTGTTTTTT
. 14 TRBJ2-7 . TRBV21-1 CASSAPRTGAEQYF TGTGCCAGCAGCGCCCCCCGGACCGGGGCTGAGCAGTACTTC
. 15 TRBJ2-1 . TRBV20-1 CSAASGTKAGNEQFF TGCAGTGCTGCCTCCGGGACAAAAGCAGGGAATGAGCAGTTCTTC
. 14 TRBJ2-7 . TRBV20-1 CSARDSRSNYEQYF TGCAGTGCTAGAGATAGTCGCTCTAACTACGAGCAGTACTTC
. 18 TRBJ2-7 TRBD1 TRBV12-5 CASGLMLRDRGFPYERYF TGTGCTAGTGGTTTGATGTTAAGAGACAGGGGTTTTCCCTACGAGCGGTACTTC
few 12 TRBJ2-5 . TRBV29-1 CSVDGGSETQYF TGCAGCGTTGACGGGGGCTCAGAGACCCAGTACTTC